The next 29 T cell receptor beta chains were all read from a single sample in a study of shared clonotypes between healthy human individuals. Only in-frame clones appear in the TCRdb table, and some are missing; sequencing was by immunoSEQ multiplex PCR. The table shows a few hundred thousand clones, with around 97% occurring only once. Sequencing was carried out using naive CD4+ T cells sorted from blood. The subset is: CD45RA+ positively selected. These receptors were collected from a woman in her 30s in good health.

The chain couples TRBV5-8 to TRBJ1-5, with D hard to call. Looked up from germline, CDR1 is SGHTS and CDR2 is YDEGEE. The ends were cut back, 7 bases at V and 4 bases at J, with 6 bases in the middle. The CDR3 runs 11 residues. CDR3 amino acids: CASGRNQPQHF. The CDR3 DNA follows: TGTGCCAGCGGCAGAAATCAGCCCCAGCATTTT.

V usage is TRBV10-1 and J usage is TRBJ2-7, with unresolved D. The CDR3 is made up of 14 amino acids. V lost 2 bases to trimming and J lost 2 bases, with 10 bases between them. Germline V gene lookup returns CDR1 WNHNN and CDR2 SYGVQD (reference sequence). In DNA, the CDR3 is TGCGCCAGCAGTGAGGGAGACGGCCCCTACGAGCAGTACTTC. It codes for CASSEGDGPYEQYF.

The V gene is TRBV6-6, the J gene TRBJ1-5; tentatively, D is TRBD1 (5 bases). Germline lookup yields CDR1 MNHNY and CDR2 SVGAGI (reference sequence). The CDR3 spans 14 residues. With 2 bases removed from V and 7 bases from J, the gap between germline ends came to 12 bases. The CDR3 loop is CASSYVGDRQPQHF. The CDR3 coding sequence is TGTGCCAGCAGTTACGTAGGGGATAGGCAGCCCCAGCATTTT.

This clone was recorded only once. This chain links TRBV11-2 with TRBJ2-2; D not certain. CDR1 and CDR2 (germline): SGHAT, FQNNGV. The V and J ends lost 6 bases and 5 bases respectively, with 10 bases between them. This CDR3 has 13 amino acids. The CDR3 region has the DNA TGTGCCAGCAGTTTACGTCCTACCGGGGAGCTGTTTTTT. The encoded protein is CASSLRPTGELFF.

The chain employs TRBV4-1 and TRBJ1-3; TRBD1 might be the D (6 bases). Trimming pared 6 bases from V and 2 bases from J, leaving 14 bases between. The CDR3 is 15 residues long. CDR1 is MGHRA, CDR2 YSYEKL, per germline. The CDR3 sequence: CASSAPGQTGNTIYF. The CDR3 DNA reads as TGCGCCAGCAGTGCGCCGGGACAAACTGGAAACACCATATATTTT.

This chain connects TRBV4-1 to TRBJ2-3; no reliable D call. The V end lost 0 bases, the J end lost 10 bases, and 20 bases lay between the germline ends. This CDR3 is 16 amino acids long. Germline CDR1 and CDR2: MGHRA and YSYEKL. The CDR3 region is CASSQEDAGSLVAQYF. The CDR3 nucleotides are TGCGCCAGCAGCCAAGAAGATGCCGGATCACTGGTGGCGCAGTATTTT.

The chain carries TRBV19 and TRBJ2-2; 10 nucleotides match TRBD2. Trimming at V came to 1 base and at J to 0 bases, leaving 5 bases not matched to a gene. The CDR3 totals 18 residues. Germline CDR1 and CDR2: LNHDA and SQIVND (reference sequence). The CDR3 DNA is TGTGCCAGTAGTATAGGACTAGCGGGCGGTTCGAACACCGGGGAGCTGTTTTTT. This codes for CASSIGLAGGSNTGELFF.

This clone was seen a single time. V and J are TRBV29-1 and TRBJ1-2; D might be TRBD1 (5 bases). The germline gives CDR1 SQVTM, CDR2 ANQGSEA. CDR3 length: 15 residues. Trimming took off 1 base at V and 7 bases at J, with 19 bases between the two ends. The CDR3 sequence: CSVEAGEPKGAGYTF. As DNA, the CDR3 is TGCAGCGTTGAAGCCGGGGAGCCCAAAGGGGCTGGCTACACCTTC.

In its sample, this clone was seen once. CDR3 DNA sequence: TGTGCCAGCTCACTTCGACAGGGCTCCTACGAGCAGTACTTC. Protein: CASSLRQGSYEQYF. This chain joins TRBV18 and TRBJ2-7; TRBD1 matches 7 bases. The CDR3 is 14 amino acids. Germline CDR1 and CDR2: KGHSH and LQKENI. V dropped 4 bases and J dropped 0; count of bases not matched to a gene: 3.

This chain joins TRBV7-8 and TRBJ1-2; possible D gene TRBD1, 5 bases. V gave up 2 bases and J gave up 4 bases, with 14 bases separating them. Germline loops: CDR1 SGHVS, CDR2 FQNEAQ. The CDR3 totals 15 residues. The CDR3 nucleotides are TGTGCCAGCAGCTTAATATCCCAGGGTGGCTATGGCTACACCTTC. Translating it yields CASSLISQGGYGYTF.

The chain carries TRBV30 and TRBJ2-6; 9 bases align to TRBD1. Germline V gene sequence: CDR1 GTSNPN, CDR2 SVGIG (reference sequence). Losses at the gene ends were 4 bases for V and 4 bases for J; bases not matched to a gene: 8. CDR3 length: 16 residues. CDR3 residues: CAWNPDRGSGANVLTF. CDR3 bases: TGTGCCTGGAATCCGGACAGGGGATCCGGGGCCAACGTCCTGACTTTC.

The V gene is TRBV4-1, the J gene TRBJ2-2, with 12 bases identical to TRBD2. Germline CDR1 and CDR2: MGHRA and YSYEKL. Trimming cost V 6 bases and J 0 bases; bases outside gene matches: 8. The CDR3 is 18 residues long. This chain's CDR3 is CASRISGTSGPNTGELFF. CDR3 sequence (DNA): TGCGCCAGCAGAATCTCCGGGACTAGCGGGCCGAACACCGGGGAGCTGTTTTTT.

The gene calls are TRBV28 and TRBJ1-1, with D uncertain. The CDR3 consists of 12 residues. V was pared by 5 bases and J by 11 bases, with 15 bases between. Looked up from germline, CDR1 is MDHEN and CDR2 is SYDVKM. CDR3 DNA sequence: TGTGCCAGCAGTGAGGCCTTGGGGATGGCTTTCTTT. Its translation is CASSEALGMAFF.

The chain is built from TRBV28 and TRBJ1-5, with TRBD1 matching over 9 bases. This CDR3 is 14 amino acids long. The J segment lost 4 bases and the V segment lost 6 bases, leaving 4 bases of the junction unmatched. CDR1 and CDR2 (germline): MDHEN, SYDVKM. Here the CDR3 reads CASRPGQGNQPQHF. In DNA, the CDR3 is TGTGCCAGCAGACCCGGACAGGGGAATCAGCCCCAGCATTTT.

The chain combines TRBV11-1 with TRBJ2-7, with 9 bases matching TRBD1. The CDR3 consists of 13 residues. The V segment lost 4 bases and the J segment 5 bases; nucleotides outside the gene matches: 3. Looked up from germline, CDR1 is SGHAT and CDR2 is FQDESV (reference sequence). CDR3 amino acids: CASSSDRGNEQYF. In DNA, the CDR3 is TGTGCCAGCAGCTCTGACAGGGGGAACGAGCAGTACTTC.

The chain uses TRBV27 and TRBJ2-4; possibly TRBD2 for D (7 bases). Germline values: CDR1 MNHEY, CDR2 SMNVEV (reference sequence). The CDR3 totals 13 residues. V shed 4 bases and J shed 7 bases, with 11 bases lying between them. The CDR3 is CASSSRGGNIQYF. CDR3 coding DNA: TGTGCCAGCAGTTCTAGGGGGGGGAACATTCAGTACTTC.

The rearrangement uses TRBV7-9 and TRBJ2-1; 8 bases line up with TRBD2. Germline CDR1 and CDR2: SEHNR and FQNEAQ (reference sequence). Trimming took 3 bases from V and 8 from J; bases not matched to a gene: 9. This CDR3 region has 15 residues. In DNA form, the CDR3 reads TGTGCCAGCAGCTTTTCGGGAGGGAAGACGGATGAGCAGTTCTTC. Its translation: CASSFSGGKTDEQFF. Combining the CDR3 with reference TRBV7-9 and TRBJ2-1 gives the whole variable domain DTGVSQNPRHKITKRGQNVTFRCDPISEHNRLYWYRQTLGQGPEFLTYFQNEAQLEKSRLLSDRFSAERPKGSFSTLEIQRTEQGDSAMYLCASSFSGGKTDEQFFGPGTRLTVL.

Concerning this clone itself: The sample holds other DNA sequences that translate to the same CDR3. The gene calls are TRBV6-1 and TRBJ2-7; D call uncertain. Trimming shortened V by 5 bases and J by 3 bases, and 5 bases separated the two germline ends. The germline V gene encodes CDR1 MNHNS and CDR2 SASEGT. This CDR3 is 11 amino acids long. The CDR3 DNA is TGTGCCAGCAGTCGAAACTACGAGCAGTACTTC. The encoded protein is CASSRNYEQYF.

This chain joins TRBV6-6 and TRBJ1-2, with TRBD1 matching 7 bases. Trimming took 0 bases from V and 5 from J; bases not matched to a gene: 6. Germline CDR1 and CDR2: MNHNY and SVGAGI (reference sequence). The CDR3 is 15 residues long. The CDR3 sequence is CASSYSDRTVYGYTF. For the CDR3, the DNA is TGTGCCAGCAGTTACTCGGACAGGACGGTATATGGCTACACCTTC.

This clone was recorded once. This chain links TRBV10-3 with TRBJ2-3; weak D call: TRBD1 (5 bases). This CDR3 is built from 16 residues. CDR1 ENHRY and CDR2 SYGVKD come from the germline V gene. The V end was cut by 3 bases, the J end by 0 bases, with 13 bases between. The CDR3 loop reads CAISDPDTPSTDTQYF. For the CDR3, the DNA is TGTGCCATCAGTGACCCGGACACCCCTAGCACAGATACGCAGTATTTT.

The CDR3 DNA sequence: TGTGCCAGCAGCGTGACGGGACTAGCGGGAGTGGACGAGCAGTACTTC. Its translation: CASSVTGLAGVDEQYF. The chain joins TRBV5-6 to TRBJ2-7, with 14 positions matching TRBD2. CDR3 length equals 16 residues. The germline CDR1 and CDR2 sequences are SGHDT and YYEEEE. V shed 4 bases and J 5 bases; nucleotides not matched to a gene: 8.

This clone was seen just once. This sequence joins TRBV7-9 and TRBJ2-1, with TRBD2 matching over 9 bases. The germline gives CDR1 SEHNR, CDR2 FQNEAQ (reference sequence). J was trimmed by 7 bases and V by 4 bases; bases with no gene match: 8. The CDR3 contains 15 residues. The CDR3 DNA reads TGTGCCAGCAGCTCCAATAGCGGGAGAAGGAATGAGCAGTTCTTC. It yields the protein CASSSNSGRRNEQFF.

The chain recombines TRBV28 with TRBJ1-5, with 10 bases fitting TRBD1. Trimming cost V 7 bases and J 2 bases; bases outside gene matches: 8. The CDR3 consists of 16 residues. Germline lookup yields CDR1 MDHEN and CDR2 SYDVKM. Here the CDR3 reads CASIKGDRGRNQPQHF. The CDR3 nucleotides read TGTGCCAGCATAAAAGGGGACAGGGGTCGCAATCAGCCCCAGCATTTT.

This chain joins TRBV28 and TRBJ2-5; 8 nucleotides line up with TRBD2. V lost 7 bases, J lost 7 bases, and 17 bases stayed unmatched. There are 16 residues in the CDR3. In germline, CDR1 is MDHEN, CDR2 SYDVKM. CDR3 in DNA: TGTGCCAGCAATGCCCGGACTAGCCCCTCCACGAGGACCCAGTACTTC. It specifies CASNARTSPSTRTQYF.

The V gene is TRBV2, the J gene TRBJ2-3; 10 bases align to TRBD2. Germline CDR1 SNHLY, CDR2 FYNNEI. The trim removed 4 bases at V and 3 bases at J, leaving 10 bases unmatched. The CDR3 has 17 residues. The CDR3 protein is CASSGLAGVRETDTQYF. DNA for the CDR3: TGTGCCAGCAGTGGTCTAGCGGGAGTGAGAGAGACAGATACGCAGTATTTT.

The chain has TRBV25-1 and TRBJ2-5; D not resolved. The better agreement between TRBJ2-7 and the DNA end casts doubt on the J call. Germline V gene sequence: CDR1 MGHDK, CDR2 SYGVNS. The CDR3 is made up of 14 amino acids. In nucleotides, the CDR3 is TGTGCCAGCAGTGAGGCTTCAGGCCCCTACGAGCAGTACTTC. This sequence encodes CASSEASGPYEQYF.

The gene calls are TRBV5-1 and TRBJ2-1, with TRBD2 matching 10 bases. This CDR3 spans 14 amino acids. The germline V gene encodes CDR1 SGHRS and CDR2 YFSETQ. V dropped 5 bases and J dropped 6; count of bases not matched to a gene: 5. CDR3 amino acids: CASSFSGRFNEQFF. CDR3 bases: TGCGCCAGCAGTTTTAGCGGGAGGTTCAATGAGCAGTTCTTC.

The V and J genes are TRBV2 and TRBJ2-3; D is ambiguous. Germline CDR1 reads SNHLY; CDR2 reads FYNNEI. The V gene lost 7 bases and the J gene lost 8 bases, with 16 bases spanning the gap. CDR3 size: 13 residues. The CDR3 here is CASITLGIGTQYF. The CDR3 nucleotides are TGTGCCAGCATTACGTTAGGAATCGGTACGCAGTATTTT.

V and J are TRBV28 and TRBJ2-2; weak D call: TRBD1 (6 bases). The CDR3 is 18 amino acids. CDR1 MDHEN and CDR2 SYDVKM come from the germline V gene. Trimming shortened V by 0 bases and J by 5 bases, and 19 bases separated the two germline ends. The CDR3 protein is CASSLWVTGEWGTGELFF. The CDR3 DNA reads as TGTGCCAGCAGTTTATGGGTGACAGGCGAATGGGGAACCGGGGAGCTGTTTTTT.